Listed below are T cell receptor beta chains from one sample, sequenced in a study of graft-versus-host responses after intestinal transplantation. The data were produced by immunoSEQ multiplex PCR, yet TCRdb's version contains in-frame clones alone and is incomplete. The sample yields 95,000 to 150,000 clones, around 95% seen once. These receptors are not linked to any known antigen. The sequenced sample was unstimulated CD8+ T cells sorted from spleen or lymph node cells, obtained before intestinal transplant. Source of these receptors: a human donor who received an intestinal transplant. Both conserved end residues are part of each CDR3. D genes are given only for firm matches. Only part of the rows carry a size: once, few, many, or a class if the clone is expanded.

d_gene: NA
v_gene: TRBV7-8
j_gene: TRBJ2-7
abundance: NA
len: 15
CDR3nt: TGTGCCAGCAGCCCCGTAGGACTGGGGGGCTACGAGCAGTACTTC
CDR3aa: CASSPVGLGGYEQYF

d_gene: TRBD1
v_gene: TRBV5-1
j_gene: TRBJ1-1
abundance: NA
len: 17
CDR3nt: TGCGCCAGCAGCTTGTCCCGGACAGGCTACATGAACACTGAAGCTTTCTTT
CDR3aa: CASSLSRTGYMNTEAFF

d_gene: NA
v_gene: TRBV6-5
j_gene: TRBJ1-1
abundance: NA
len: 13
CDR3nt: TGTGCCAGCAGTTACTGGCAGGCTCACGAAGCTTTCTTT
CDR3aa: CASSYWQAHEAFF

d_gene: NA
v_gene: TRBV6-5
j_gene: TRBJ1-3
abundance: NA
len: 16
CDR3nt: TGTGCCAGCAGTTACTCGAAGGTAGCGCCCCGAAACACCATATATTTT
CDR3aa: CASSYSKVAPRNTIYF

d_gene: NA
v_gene: TRBV19
j_gene: TRBJ1-1
abundance: NA
len: 16
CDR3nt: TGTGCCAGTAGTATCGCCCCCGTGGTACGGGAGGCTGAAGCTTTCTTT
CDR3aa: CASSIAPVVREAEAFF

d_gene: NA
v_gene: TRBV5-5
j_gene: TRBJ2-1
abundance: NA
len: 15
CDR3nt: TGTGCCAGCAGCTCAGGGGAAAGGGCACACAATGAGCAGTTCTTC
CDR3aa: CASSSGERAHNEQFF

d_gene: NA
v_gene: TRBV7-9
j_gene: TRBJ1-3
abundance: NA
len: 14
CDR3nt: TGTGCCAGCAGCCGAACAGGGTCTGGAAACACCATATATTTT
CDR3aa: CASSRTGSGNTIYF

d_gene: NA
v_gene: TRBV19
j_gene: TRBJ1-5
abundance: NA
len: 14
CDR3nt: TGTGCCAGTAGTATATTACATAACCAACAGCCCCAGCATTTT
CDR3aa: CASSILHNQQPQHF

d_gene: NA
v_gene: TRBV5-1
j_gene: TRBJ2-7
abundance: NA
len: 16
CDR3nt: TGCGCCAGCAGCCCAACCGAGGAGCAACTAACCTACGAGCAGTACTTC
CDR3aa: CASSPTEEQLTYEQYF

d_gene: NA
v_gene: TRBV25-1
j_gene: TRBJ2-4
abundance: NA
len: 13
CDR3nt: TGTGCCAGCAGTGAAGCAGGGACGGACATTCAGTACTTC
CDR3aa: CASSEAGTDIQYF

d_gene: NA
v_gene: TRBV19
j_gene: TRBJ2-2
abundance: once
len: 13
CDR3nt: TGTGCCAGTAGCCCTGGGGGGCTAGGGGAGCTGTTTTTT
CDR3aa: CASSPGGLGELFF

d_gene: NA
v_gene: TRBV28
j_gene: TRBJ2-3
abundance: NA
len: 15
CDR3nt: TGTGCCAGCAGTTTGCCCGGGGTCAACACAGATACGCAGTATTTT
CDR3aa: CASSLPGVNTDTQYF

d_gene: NA
v_gene: TRBV15
j_gene: TRBJ1-2
abundance: NA
len: 13
CDR3nt: TGTGCCACCAGCGGAGGGAACATTGGAGGCTACACCTTC
CDR3aa: CATSGGNIGGYTF

d_gene: NA
v_gene: TRBV10-2
j_gene: TRBJ1-4
abundance: NA
len: 15
CDR3nt: TGCGCCAGCACCGCTTTCGGGGAAGAGGGTGAAAAACTGTTTTTT
CDR3aa: CASTAFGEEGEKLFF

d_gene: NA
v_gene: TRBV6-6
j_gene: TRBJ1-5
abundance: NA
len: 13
CDR3nt: TGTGCCAGCAGTTCCGAGTCTTTGAGGGCCCAGCATTTT
CDR3aa: CASSSESLRAQHF

d_gene: NA
v_gene: TRBV29-1
j_gene: TRBJ1-2
abundance: NA
len: 13
CDR3nt: TGCAGCGTTGCGGGCCTCGTAAAGGACGGCTACACCTTC
CDR3aa: CSVAGLVKDGYTF

d_gene: TRBD2
v_gene: TRBV5-8
j_gene: TRBJ2-3
abundance: NA
len: 15
CDR3nt: TGTGCCAGCAGCACCGGGACTAGTGTCCCAGATACGCAGTATTTT
CDR3aa: CASSTGTSVPDTQYF

d_gene: NA
v_gene: TRBV28
j_gene: TRBJ2-1
abundance: NA
len: 18
CDR3nt: TGTGCCAGCAGTTTCCCGGGGGCTGCGCTTAGCTCCTACAATGAGCAGTTCTTC
CDR3aa: CASSFPGAALSSYNEQFF

d_gene: TRBD1
v_gene: TRBV4-3
j_gene: TRBJ2-7
abundance: NA
len: 14
CDR3nt: TGCGCCAGCAGCCACAGACAGGGTTCCTACGAGCAGTACTTC
CDR3aa: CASSHRQGSYEQYF

d_gene: NA
v_gene: TRBV27
j_gene: TRBJ2-7
abundance: NA
len: 14
CDR3nt: TGTGCCAGCAGTTTAGGAGCGGATGCCTACGAGCAGTACTTC
CDR3aa: CASSLGADAYEQYF

d_gene: TRBD2
v_gene: TRBV9
j_gene: TRBJ2-7
abundance: NA
len: 15
CDR3nt: TGTGCCAGCAGCGTCGGAGGGGAGGGCCTGAACGAGCAGTACTTC
CDR3aa: CASSVGGEGLNEQYF

d_gene: NA
v_gene: TRBV27
j_gene: TRBJ1-5
abundance: once
len: 14
CDR3nt: TGTGCCAGCAGTAGCCGGGCTACCAATCAGCCCCAGCATTTT
CDR3aa: CASSSRATNQPQHF

d_gene: TRBD1
v_gene: TRBV28
j_gene: TRBJ1-1
abundance: NA
len: 11
CDR3nt: TGTGCCAGCGGACAGGGCAATGAAGCTTTCTTT
CDR3aa: CASGQGNEAFF

d_gene: NA
v_gene: TRBV7-8
j_gene: TRBJ2-1
abundance: NA
len: 19
CDR3nt: TGTGCCAGCAGCCCTAGTTTCGACAGGGTGGGGGGCCACTACAATGAGCAGTTCTTC
CDR3aa: CASSPSFDRVGGHYNEQFF

d_gene: TRBD2
v_gene: TRBV7-9
j_gene: TRBJ2-7
abundance: NA
len: 15
CDR3nt: TGTGCCAGCAGCTTCCGAGCGGGAGAGGAGTACGAGCAGTACTTC
CDR3aa: CASSFRAGEEYEQYF

d_gene: NA
v_gene: TRBV4-1
j_gene: TRBJ1-5
abundance: NA
len: 14
CDR3nt: TGCGCCAGCAGCCAAGCTGGCAGCAATCAGCCCCAGCATTTT
CDR3aa: CASSQAGSNQPQHF

d_gene: NA
v_gene: TRBV11-2
j_gene: TRBJ2-7
abundance: NA
len: 13
CDR3nt: TGTGCCAGCAGCCCAGGACTACCTTACGAGCAGTACTTC
CDR3aa: CASSPGLPYEQYF

d_gene: NA
v_gene: TRBV11-2
j_gene: TRBJ2-3
abundance: NA
len: 14
CDR3nt: TGTGCCAGCAGCTTAGTATGGGACACAGATACGCAGTATTTT
CDR3aa: CASSLVWDTDTQYF

d_gene: NA
v_gene: TRBV5-6
j_gene: TRBJ1-2
abundance: NA
len: 14
CDR3nt: TGTGCCAGCAGCTCCGGGGCAGGGACCTATGGCTACACCTTC
CDR3aa: CASSSGAGTYGYTF

d_gene: TRBD2
v_gene: TRBV27
j_gene: TRBJ2-7
abundance: NA
len: 17
CDR3nt: TGTGCCAGCAGTTTGGGGACTAGCGGGAGAGGTCCCTACGAGCAGTACTTC
CDR3aa: CASSLGTSGRGPYEQYF

d_gene: NA
v_gene: TRBV5-8
j_gene: TRBJ2-1
abundance: NA
len: 13
CDR3nt: TGTGCCAGCCGGGGGTCCGGGTTCCATGAGCAGTTCTTC
CDR3aa: CASRGSGFHEQFF

d_gene: NA
v_gene: TRBV9
j_gene: TRBJ1-3
abundance: NA
len: 17
CDR3nt: TGTGCCAGCAGCGAAAACAGGGTTTCGGGTCCTGGAAACACCATATATTTT
CDR3aa: CASSENRVSGPGNTIYF

d_gene: TRBD2
v_gene: TRBV6-6
j_gene: TRBJ2-7
abundance: NA
len: 15
CDR3nt: TGTGCCAGCAGTCGGACTAGCGGGAGTCTAAACGAGCAGTACTTC
CDR3aa: CASSRTSGSLNEQYF

d_gene: NA
v_gene: TRBV28
j_gene: TRBJ2-3
abundance: NA
len: 18
CDR3nt: TGTGCCAGCAGTTTACGGCAATTTAGAAAACCGAGCACAGATACGCAGTATTTT
CDR3aa: CASSLRQFRKPSTDTQYF

d_gene: TRBD2
v_gene: TRBV6-5
j_gene: TRBJ2-5
abundance: NA
len: 15
CDR3nt: TGTGCCAGCATGGCTAGCGGGAGACACCAAGAGACCCAGTACTTC
CDR3aa: CASMASGRHQETQYF

d_gene: NA
v_gene: TRBV15
j_gene: TRBJ1-1
abundance: NA
len: 16
CDR3nt: TGTGCCACCAGCAGAGGGGCTCAGGGATTGAACACTGAAGCTTTCTTT
CDR3aa: CATSRGAQGLNTEAFF

d_gene: NA
v_gene: TRBV6-1
j_gene: TRBJ2-7
abundance: NA
len: 13
CDR3nt: TGTGCCAGCAGTATCCGGGATTCCTACGAGCAGTACTTC
CDR3aa: CASSIRDSYEQYF

d_gene: NA
v_gene: TRBV7-9
j_gene: TRBJ2-1
abundance: NA
len: 11
CDR3nt: TGTGCCAGCAGCTCCGGGAGCGAGCAGTTCTTC
CDR3aa: CASSSGSEQFF

d_gene: NA
v_gene: TRBV19
j_gene: TRBJ2-5
abundance: NA
len: 14
CDR3nt: TGTGCCAGTATCACGGCCCCGGGCCAAGAGACCCAGTACTTC
CDR3aa: CASITAPGQETQYF

d_gene: NA
v_gene: TRBV4-1
j_gene: TRBJ2-1
abundance: NA
len: 16
CDR3nt: TGCGCCAGCAGCCAATATCCGGTGACAGGCTACAATGAGCAGTTCTTC
CDR3aa: CASSQYPVTGYNEQFF

d_gene: NA
v_gene: TRBV27
j_gene: TRBJ2-5
abundance: NA
len: 13
CDR3nt: TGTGCCAGCAGTTTGGTGGTCAGTGAGACCCAGTACTTC
CDR3aa: CASSLVVSETQYF

d_gene: NA
v_gene: TRBV5-6
j_gene: TRBJ2-1
abundance: once
len: 13
CDR3nt: TGTGCCAGCAGCTTCGTTCGGGCTGATGAGCAGTTCTTC
CDR3aa: CASSFVRADEQFF

d_gene: NA
v_gene: TRBV7-8
j_gene: TRBJ2-7
abundance: NA
len: 12
CDR3nt: TGTGCCAGCAGCGCCTACAATTACGAGCAGTACTTC
CDR3aa: CASSAYNYEQYF

d_gene: TRBD2
v_gene: TRBV9
j_gene: TRBJ2-1
abundance: NA
len: 17
CDR3nt: TGTGCCAGCAGCGTAGAATCCTTAAGCGGGACGGACAATGAGCAGTTCTTC
CDR3aa: CASSVESLSGTDNEQFF

d_gene: TRBD2
v_gene: TRBV28
j_gene: TRBJ2-1
abundance: NA
len: 15
CDR3nt: TGTGCCAGCATACTTAGCGGGAGGGCCGGGAATGAGCAGTTCTTC
CDR3aa: CASILSGRAGNEQFF

d_gene: TRBD1
v_gene: TRBV9
j_gene: TRBJ2-3
abundance: NA
len: 15
CDR3nt: TGTGCCAGCAGCGGACAGGGACCTAGCACAGATACGCAGTATTTT
CDR3aa: CASSGQGPSTDTQYF

d_gene: NA
v_gene: TRBV10-3
j_gene: TRBJ1-1
abundance: NA
len: 13
CDR3nt: TGTGCCATCAGTGGGGGCGGAGAACGGGAAGCTTTCTTT
CDR3aa: CAISGGGEREAFF

d_gene: NA
v_gene: TRBV19
j_gene: TRBJ2-7
abundance: few
len: 13
CDR3nt: TGTGCCAGTAGTATTACTGCCAGCTACGAGCAGTACTTC
CDR3aa: CASSITASYEQYF

d_gene: NA
v_gene: TRBV6-5
j_gene: TRBJ1-4
abundance: NA
len: 15
CDR3nt: TGTGCCAGCAGTTACTCGTTCCAACGGGCAGGGCAACTGTTTTTT
CDR3aa: CASSYSFQRAGQLFF

d_gene: NA
v_gene: TRBV5-4
j_gene: TRBJ2-5
abundance: NA
len: 14
CDR3nt: TGTGCCAGCAGCTTCGGACAGGAGGGGGAGACCCAGTACTTC
CDR3aa: CASSFGQEGETQYF

d_gene: NA
v_gene: TRBV6-5
j_gene: TRBJ1-3
abundance: NA
len: 13
CDR3nt: TGTGCCAGCAGCTGGGGCGACGGAAACACCATATATTTT
CDR3aa: CASSWGDGNTIYF

d_gene: TRBD1
v_gene: TRBV4-2
j_gene: TRBJ2-7
abundance: NA
len: 14
CDR3nt: TGTGCCAGCAGCTCGGACGAGACAGGGAACGAGCAGTACTTC
CDR3aa: CASSSDETGNEQYF

d_gene: NA
v_gene: TRBV5-6
j_gene: TRBJ2-6
abundance: NA
len: 15
CDR3nt: TGTGCCAGCAGCTTGGAGGGTGCTGGGGCCAACGTCCTGACTTTC
CDR3aa: CASSLEGAGANVLTF

d_gene: TRBD1
v_gene: TRBV10-3
j_gene: TRBJ1-4
abundance: NA
len: 14
CDR3nt: TGTGCCATCAGTCCGGAGGGGGCGAGCGAAAAACTGTTTTTT
CDR3aa: CAISPEGASEKLFF

d_gene: NA
v_gene: TRBV28
j_gene: TRBJ2-5
abundance: NA
len: 15
CDR3nt: TGTGCCAGCAGTTTGGTTCCGGGCAGCCAAGAGACCCAGTACTTC
CDR3aa: CASSLVPGSQETQYF